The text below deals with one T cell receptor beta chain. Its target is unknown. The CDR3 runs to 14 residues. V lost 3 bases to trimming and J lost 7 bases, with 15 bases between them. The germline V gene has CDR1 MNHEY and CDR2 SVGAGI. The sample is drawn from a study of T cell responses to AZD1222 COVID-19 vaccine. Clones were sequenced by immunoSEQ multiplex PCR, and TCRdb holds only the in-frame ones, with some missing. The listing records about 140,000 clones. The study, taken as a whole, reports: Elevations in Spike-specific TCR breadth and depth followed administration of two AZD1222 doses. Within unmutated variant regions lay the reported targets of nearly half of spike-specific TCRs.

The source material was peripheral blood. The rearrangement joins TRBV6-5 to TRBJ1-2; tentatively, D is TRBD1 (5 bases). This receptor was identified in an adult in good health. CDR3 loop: CASSYSGTSFGYTF. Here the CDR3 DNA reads TGTGCCAGCAGTTATTCCGGGACTAGTTTTGGCTACACCTTC.